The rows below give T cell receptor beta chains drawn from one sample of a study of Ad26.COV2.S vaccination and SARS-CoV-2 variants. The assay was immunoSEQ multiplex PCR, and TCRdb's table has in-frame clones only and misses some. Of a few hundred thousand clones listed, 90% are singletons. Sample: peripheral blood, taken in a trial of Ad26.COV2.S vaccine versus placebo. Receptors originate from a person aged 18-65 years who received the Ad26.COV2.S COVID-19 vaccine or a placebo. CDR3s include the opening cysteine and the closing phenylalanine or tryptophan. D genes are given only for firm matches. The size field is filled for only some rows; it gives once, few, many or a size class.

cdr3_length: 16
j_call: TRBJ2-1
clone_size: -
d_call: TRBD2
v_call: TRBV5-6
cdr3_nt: TGTGCCAGCAGCAGAGCCCTAGCGGGAGTTTACAATGAGCAGTTCTTC
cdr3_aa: CASSRALAGVYNEQFF

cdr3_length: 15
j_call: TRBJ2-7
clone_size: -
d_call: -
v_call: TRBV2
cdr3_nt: TGTGCCAGCAGGGGGTTGACAGGCCTAACCTACGAGCAGTACTTC
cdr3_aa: CASRGLTGLTYEQYF

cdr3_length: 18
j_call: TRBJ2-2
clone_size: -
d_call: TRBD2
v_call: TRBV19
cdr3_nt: TGTGCCAGTAGTATGATACTAGCGGGAGGGCCGGACACCGGGGAGCTGTTTTTT
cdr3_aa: CASSMILAGGPDTGELFF

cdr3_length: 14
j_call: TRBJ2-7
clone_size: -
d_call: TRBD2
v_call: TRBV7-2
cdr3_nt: TGTGCCAGCAGCTCCGGGACTAGCGCCTACGAGCAGTACTTC
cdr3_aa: CASSSGTSAYEQYF

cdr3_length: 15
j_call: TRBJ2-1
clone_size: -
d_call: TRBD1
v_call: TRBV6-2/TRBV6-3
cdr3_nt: TGTGCCAGCAGCAGACCGGGACAGGGGTACAATGAGCAGTTCTTC
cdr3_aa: CASSRPGQGYNEQFF

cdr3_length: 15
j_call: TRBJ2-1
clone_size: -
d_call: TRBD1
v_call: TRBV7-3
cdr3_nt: TGTGCCAGCAGCTATGACAGGGGCTCCTACAATGAGCAGTTCTTC
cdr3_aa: CASSYDRGSYNEQFF

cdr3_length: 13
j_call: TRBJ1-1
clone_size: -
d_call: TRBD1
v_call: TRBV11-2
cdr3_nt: TGTGCCAGCAGCCGACAGGGTCGGACTGAAGCTTTCTTT
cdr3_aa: CASSRQGRTEAFF

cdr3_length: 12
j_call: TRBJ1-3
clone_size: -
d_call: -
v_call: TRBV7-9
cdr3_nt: TGTGCCAGCAGCTTAAACGGGGGCCCCTATTATTTT
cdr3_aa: CASSLNGGPYYF

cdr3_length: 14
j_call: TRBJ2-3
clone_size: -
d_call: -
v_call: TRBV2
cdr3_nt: TGTGCCAGCACGGTCGACGGGAGCACAGATACGCAGTATTTT
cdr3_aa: CASTVDGSTDTQYF

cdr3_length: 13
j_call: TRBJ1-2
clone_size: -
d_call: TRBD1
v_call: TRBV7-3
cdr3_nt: TGTGCCAGCAGCTCGGGACAGGGCCGGGGCTACACCTTC
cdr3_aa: CASSSGQGRGYTF

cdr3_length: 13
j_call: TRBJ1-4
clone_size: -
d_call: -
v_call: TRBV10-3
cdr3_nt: TGTGCCATCAGTGAGTCAGGGGATGAAAAACTGTTTTTT
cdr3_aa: CAISESGDEKLFF

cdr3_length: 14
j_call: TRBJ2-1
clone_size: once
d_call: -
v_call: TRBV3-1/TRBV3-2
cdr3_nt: TGTGCCAGCAGCCCCCATGGAGGTGGCAATGAGCAGTTCTTC
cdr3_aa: CASSPHGGGNEQFF

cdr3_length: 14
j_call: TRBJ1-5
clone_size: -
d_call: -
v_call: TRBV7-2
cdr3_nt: TGTGCCAGCAGCTATTCCGGGGGCAATCAGCCCCAGCATTTT
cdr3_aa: CASSYSGGNQPQHF

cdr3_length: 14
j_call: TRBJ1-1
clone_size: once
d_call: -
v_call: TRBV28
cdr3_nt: TGTGCCAGCCACTGGGGGGACATGAACACTGAAGCTTTCTTT
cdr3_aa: CASHWGDMNTEAFF

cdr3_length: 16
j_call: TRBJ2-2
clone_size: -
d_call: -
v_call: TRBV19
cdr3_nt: TGTGCCAGTTCGAATTGGCGGACAAAGAACACCGGGGAGCTGTTTTTT
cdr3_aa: CASSNWRTKNTGELFF

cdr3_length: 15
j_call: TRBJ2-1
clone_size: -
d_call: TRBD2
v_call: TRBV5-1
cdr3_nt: TGCGCCAGCAGCCCACCGGGACTAGCGGGAGTTTTGCAGTTCTTC
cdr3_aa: CASSPPGLAGVLQFF